Sequencing of this T cell receptor (beta chain) was carried out in a study of T-cell reconstitution after alpha-beta-depleted transplantation in children. Unique molecular identifiers were used in preparing the TCRbeta library. TCRdb fed the PCR reads into MiXCR, producing one record per CDR3 protein. The table records 200,000 to 250,000 distinct CDR3 sequences, 11% of them present only once. Points on this clonotype: The antigen remains unidentified.

Points from the study as a whole: About two months after transplant, alpha-beta T cells reportedly came from several hundred expanded graft clones.

The TCR comes from a child younger than two with acute myeloid leukemia, due to receive a stem cell transplant. This specimen was PBMCs, taken before TCRalphabeta/CD19-depleted stem cell transplant.

The CDR3: CASSTGTSGTDTQYF. CDR3 DNA sequence: TGTGCCAGCAGTACAGGGACTAGCGGCACAGATACGCAGTATTTT. This chain links TRBV28 with TRBJ2-3; the match to TRBD2 covers 10 bases. The CDR3 covers 15 residues. Germline values: CDR1 MDHEN, CDR2 SYDVKM. The J segment lost 1 base and the V segment lost 5 bases, leaving 3 bases of the junction unmatched.